The 23 T cell receptor beta chains below come from one sample, sequenced in a study of T cell responses to AZD1222 COVID-19 vaccine. The method was immunoSEQ multiplex PCR; TCRdb's version includes in-frame clones alone and lacks a portion of them. The sample consists of under 70,000 clones, 60% to 85% of them appearing once. The starting material was peripheral blood, obtained on day 0 of MenACWY control vaccination. The source of these receptors is an adult in good health.

This clone occurred a few times. The chain joins TRBV5-6 to TRBJ2-3; weak D call: TRBD2 (5 bases). V dropped 1 base and J dropped 1 base, with 13 bases sitting between them. The CDR3 is 16 amino acids. Germline V lookup: CDR1 SGHDT, CDR2 YYEEEE. The CDR3 DNA reads as TGTGCCAGCAGCTTGTTTTATAGCGCGGGCACAGATACGCAGTATTTT. Translation: CASSLFYSAGTDTQYF.

This chain uses TRBV7-8 with TRBJ2-3; 8 nucleotides match TRBD2. Germline loops: CDR1 SGHVS, CDR2 FQNEAQ. This CDR3 has 14 amino acids. Trimming took 7 bases from V and 2 from J; bases not matched to a gene: 5. The CDR3 reads CASIKLAATDTQYF. CDR3 in DNA: TGTGCCAGCATCAAACTAGCGGCCACAGATACGCAGTATTTT.

This sequence joins TRBV9 and TRBJ2-3, with D maybe TRBD2 (6 bases). This CDR3 has 14 amino acids. V shed 9 bases and J shed 5 bases, with 19 bases lying between them. Germline V gene data show CDR1 as SGDLS and CDR2 as YYNGEE. The CDR3, as DNA: TGTGCCACCCCGTGGGGGGAAGGTGGAGATACGCAGTATTTT. This translates into CATPWGEGGDTQYF. The full variable domain, in which reference TRBV9 and TRBJ2-3 provide the parts outside the CDR3, is DSGVTQTPKHLITATGQRVTLRCSPRSGDLSVYWYQQSLDQGLQFLIQYYNGEERAKGNILERFSAQQFPDLHSELNLSSLELGDSALYFCATPWGEGGDTQYFGPGTRLTVL.

The chain carries TRBV15 and TRBJ2-2, with TRBD2 identical over 8 bases. CDR1 is LNHNV and CDR2 is YYDKDF in the germline V gene (reference sequence). Germline trimming cut 0 bases from V and 4 bases from J; bases unmatched to any gene: 4. The length of the CDR3 is 16 residues. Here the CDR3 DNA reads TGTGCCACCAGCAGAGAACTAGCGGCGGGCACCGGGGAGCTGTTTTTT. Translation: CATSRELAAGTGELFF.

The rearrangement links TRBV2 to TRBJ2-7; D might be TRBD2 (5 bases). Germline V gives CDR1 SNHLY, CDR2 FYNNEI. The V and J ends lost 2 bases and 2 bases respectively, with 10 bases between them. This CDR3 has 14 residues. In DNA, the CDR3 is TGTGCCAGCAGTGAATGGGAGAAAGCCTACGAGCAGTACTTC. Translation: CASSEWEKAYEQYF.

There are a few counts of this clone. The rearrangement links TRBV28 to TRBJ1-5, with D perhaps TRBD1 (6 bases). CDR3 length equals 15 residues. Germline V CDR1 and CDR2: MDHEN, SYDVKM. Trimming left V 5 bases short and J 6 bases short, with 17 bases between. CDR3 DNA sequence: TGTGCCAGCAGTCTCTCCTGGGGGGCGGGTCAGCCCCAGCATTTT. It specifies CASSLSWGAGQPQHF.

This chain links TRBV6-5 with TRBJ2-7; D unclear. The CDR3 loop spans 11 amino acids. V was trimmed by 5 bases and J by 6 bases, leaving 8 bases between them. CDR1 is MNHEY and CDR2 is SVGAGI in the germline V gene. DNA for the CDR3: TGTGCCAGCAGTCTAGGCGCCGAGCAGTACTTC. Its protein product is CASSLGAEQYF.

V gene TRBV6-6 combines with J gene TRBJ2-7; 10 bases agree with TRBD1. Germline V gives CDR1 MNHNY, CDR2 SVGAGI (reference sequence). V lost 0 bases to trimming and J lost 4 bases; unmatched junction nucleotides: 6. CDR3 length: 16 amino acids. Here the CDR3 reads CASSYSMGQGLYEQYF. The CDR3 region has the DNA TGTGCCAGCAGTTACTCGATGGGACAGGGGTTATACGAGCAGTACTTC.

This clone occurred a few times. This chain joins TRBV28 and TRBJ2-7, with TRBD1 matching over 7 bases. Per the germline V gene, CDR1 is MDHEN and CDR2 is SYDVKM. The CDR3 runs to 13 residues. J lost 5 bases, V lost 8 bases, and 9 bases had no gene match. The CDR3 coding sequence is TGTGCCAGCGCTCGACAGGGTACCCACGAGCAGTACTTC. Its protein is CASARQGTHEQYF.

The chain couples TRBV18 to TRBJ1-2, with D unclear. Germline values: CDR1 KGHSH, CDR2 LQKENI. Trimming pared 3 bases from V and 1 base from J, leaving 6 bases between. The CDR3 contains 13 residues. The CDR3 region is CASSPTDNYGYTF. As DNA, the CDR3 is TGTGCCAGCTCACCCACAGATAACTATGGCTACACCTTC.

This chain links TRBV19 with TRBJ1-1; TRBD1 matches 7 bases. The V gene end was trimmed by 4 bases and the J gene end by 3 bases; junction bases not matched to a gene: 2. From germline, CDR1 is LNHDA and CDR2 SQIVND (reference sequence). This CDR3 spans 13 amino acids. CDR3 in DNA: TGTGCCAGTAGTAGGGACAGCTACACTGAAGCTTTCTTT. This sequence encodes CASSRDSYTEAFF. The full variable domain, rest sourced from reference TRBV19 and TRBJ1-1, is DGGITQSPKYLFRKEGQNVTLSCEQNLNHDAMYWYRQDPGQGLRLIYYSQIVNDFQKGDIAEGYSVSREKKESFPLTVTSAQKNPTAFYLCASSRDSYTEAFFGQGTRLTVV.

The V and J genes are TRBV7-9 and TRBJ1-3, with D possibly being TRBD1 (6 bases). Trimming pared 3 bases from V and 0 bases from J, leaving 9 bases between. The CDR3 sequence is 15 residues long. Germline lookup yields CDR1 SEHNR and CDR2 FQNEAQ (reference sequence). CDR3 protein: CASSLGDNSGNTIYF. The CDR3 DNA sequence: TGTGCCAGCAGCTTGGGGGACAACTCTGGAAACACCATATATTTT.

The chain has TRBV18 and TRBJ2-2; D not resolved. Trimming took off 2 bases at V and 1 base at J, with 8 bases between the two ends. The CDR3 length is 15 residues. Germline assignment: CDR1 KGHSH and CDR2 LQKENI. The CDR3 reads CASSPVKGNTGELFF. In DNA form, the CDR3 reads TGTGCCAGCTCACCAGTGAAAGGGAACACCGGGGAGCTGTTTTTT. The full variable domain, rest sourced from reference TRBV18 and TRBJ2-2, is NAGVMQNPRHLVRRRGQEARLRCSPMKGHSHVYWYRQLPEEGLKFMVYLQKENIIDESGMPKERFSAEFPKEGPSILRIQQVVRGDSAAYFCASSPVKGNTGELFFGEGSRLTVL.

This clone was seen a few times. The chain has TRBV7-9 and TRBJ2-7, with D possibly matching TRBD2 (6 bases). The CDR3 has 12 residues. Per the germline V gene, CDR1 is SEHNR and CDR2 is FQNEAQ (reference sequence). V was pared by 3 bases and J by 7 bases, with 10 bases between. CDR3 sequence (DNA): TGTGCCAGCAGCTTCGGGACTCAGGAGCAGTACTTC. Translated, it gives CASSFGTQEQYF.

The rearrangement links TRBV5-5 to TRBJ1-1, with 8 bases identical to TRBD1. This CDR3 has 17 amino acids. Germline V gene sequence: CDR1 SGHKS, CDR2 YYEKEE (reference sequence). J gave up 5 bases and V 5 bases, and 17 bases lay outside the gene matches. The CDR3 spells CASSNDRGALVGTEAFF. The DNA of the CDR3 is TGTGCCAGCAGTAACGACAGGGGCGCCCTCGTAGGGACTGAAGCTTTCTTT.

This chain links TRBV7-8 with TRBJ2-5, with a possible D match to TRBD2 (5 bases). The ends were cut back, 5 bases at V and 5 bases at J, with 15 bases in the middle. CDR1 is SGHVS and CDR2 is FQNEAQ in the germline V gene. The CDR3 contains 14 residues. The CDR3 spells CASSPAPREETQYF. The CDR3 region has the DNA TGTGCCAGCAGCCCGGCCCCGAGGGAGGAGACCCAGTACTTC.

In its sample, this clone was seen a few times. The chain combines TRBV7-2 with TRBJ1-6, with D perhaps matching TRBD1 (5 bases). Germline-derived CDR1 and CDR2 are SGHTA and FQGNSA. Trimming left V 5 bases short and J 7 bases short, with 15 bases between. The CDR3 runs 15 residues. Here the CDR3 reads CASSPSVGANSPLHF. CDR3 bases: TGTGCCAGCAGCCCGAGTGTAGGGGCAAATTCACCCCTCCACTTT.

The chain joins TRBV20-1 to TRBJ2-6, with D unclear. The CDR3 is 15 amino acids. Trimming removed 3 bases from V and 1 base from J, with 10 bases in between. Germline V lookup: CDR1 DFQATT, CDR2 SNEGSKA (reference sequence). In DNA form, the CDR3 reads TGCAGTGCTAGTGAAGGACGGTCTGGGGCCAACGTCCTGACTTTC. This encodes CSASEGRSGANVLTF.

This clone was found many times. The V call is TRBV10-2, the J call TRBJ1-6; D gene ambiguous. Germline V CDR1 and CDR2: WSHSY, SAAADI. Trimming cost V 10 bases and J 6 bases, with 13 bases left between them. CDR3 size: 13 residues. The CDR3 DNA follows: TGCGCCACCTCAGAAAACAGTAATTCACCCCTCCACTTT. It yields the protein CATSENSNSPLHF.

The chain links TRBV5-1 to TRBJ1-2; D not resolved. Germline CDR1 and CDR2: SGHRS and YFSETQ. The CDR3 is 15 residues long. Deletions cut 0 bases from V and 8 bases from J, with 17 bases between. The CDR3 sequence: CASSLESSKGGGYTF. The CDR3 DNA follows: TGCGCCAGCAGCTTGGAGTCTTCAAAAGGAGGAGGCTACACCTTC.

The chain recombines TRBV7-2 with TRBJ1-2; 9 bases map to TRBD1. Germline loops: CDR1 SGHTA, CDR2 FQGNSA. This CDR3 is 15 amino acids long. The V gene end was trimmed by 5 bases and the J gene end by 7 bases; junction bases not matched to a gene: 11. CDR3 residues: CASSTRGSDRGGYTF. The CDR3 bases are TGTGCCAGCAGCACCAGGGGGTCGGACAGGGGTGGCTACACCTTC.

This chain links TRBV19 with TRBJ1-5; D possibly corresponds to TRBD1 (5 bases). Between the trimmed V and J ends, which lost 5 bases and 5 bases, there was a span of 7 bases. The length of the CDR3 is 12 residues. Germline V gene data show CDR1 as LNHDA and CDR2 as SQIVND (reference sequence). The CDR3 loop is CASSGGDQPQHF. CDR3 DNA sequence: TGTGCCAGTAGTGGAGGGGATCAGCCCCAGCATTTT.

V usage is TRBV29-1 and J usage is TRBJ1-1; tentative D call: TRBD1 (6 bases). The CDR3 totals 13 residues. V shed 4 bases and J shed 2 bases, with 11 bases lying between them. Per germline, CDR1 SQVTM and CDR2 ANQGSEA. The CDR3 DNA is TGCAGCGTTGCAGACAGGTCTAACACTGAAGCTTTCTTT. It specifies CSVADRSNTEAFF.